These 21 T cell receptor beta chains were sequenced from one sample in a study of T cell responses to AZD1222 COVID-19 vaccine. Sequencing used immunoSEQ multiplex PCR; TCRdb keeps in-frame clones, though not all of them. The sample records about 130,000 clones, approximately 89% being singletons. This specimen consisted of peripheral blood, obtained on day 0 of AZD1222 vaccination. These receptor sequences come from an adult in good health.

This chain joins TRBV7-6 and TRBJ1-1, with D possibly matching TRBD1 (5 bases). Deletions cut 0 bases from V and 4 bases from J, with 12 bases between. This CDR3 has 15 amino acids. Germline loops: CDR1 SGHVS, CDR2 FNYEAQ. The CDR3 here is CASSLAGERGTEAFF. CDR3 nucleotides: TGTGCCAGCAGCTTAGCAGGAGAGAGGGGCACTGAAGCTTTCTTT.

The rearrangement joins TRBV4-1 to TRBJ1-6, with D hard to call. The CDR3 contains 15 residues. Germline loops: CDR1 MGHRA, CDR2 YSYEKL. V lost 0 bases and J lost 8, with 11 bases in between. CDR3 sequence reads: CASSQDLGTDSPLHF. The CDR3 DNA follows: TGCGCCAGCAGCCAAGATTTGGGCACGGATTCACCCCTCCACTTT.

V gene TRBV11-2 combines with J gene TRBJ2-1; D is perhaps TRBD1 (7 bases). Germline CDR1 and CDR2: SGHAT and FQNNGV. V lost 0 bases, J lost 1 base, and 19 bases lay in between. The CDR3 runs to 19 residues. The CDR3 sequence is CASSLDELRQGGSYNEQFF. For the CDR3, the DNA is TGTGCCAGCAGCTTAGATGAGCTAAGACAGGGAGGATCCTACAATGAGCAGTTCTTC. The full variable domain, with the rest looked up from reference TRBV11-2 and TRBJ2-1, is EAGVAQSPRYKIIEKRQSVAFWCNPISGHATLYWYQQILGQGPKLLIQFQNNGVVDDSQLPKDRFSAERLKGVDSTLKIQPAKLEDSAVYLCASSLDELRQGGSYNEQFFGPGTRLTVL.

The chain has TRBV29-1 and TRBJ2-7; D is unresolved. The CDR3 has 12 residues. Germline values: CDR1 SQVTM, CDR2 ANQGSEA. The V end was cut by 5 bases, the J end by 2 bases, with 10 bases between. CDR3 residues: CSVRNSPYEQYF. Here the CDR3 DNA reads TGCAGCGTTCGGAACAGTCCCTACGAGCAGTACTTC.

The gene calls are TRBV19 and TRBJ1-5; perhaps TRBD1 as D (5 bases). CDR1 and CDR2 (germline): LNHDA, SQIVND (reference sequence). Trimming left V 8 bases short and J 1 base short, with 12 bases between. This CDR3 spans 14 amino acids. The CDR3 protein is CASERGSSNQPQHF. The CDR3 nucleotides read TGTGCCAGTGAAAGGGGCTCCAGCAATCAGCCCCAGCATTTT. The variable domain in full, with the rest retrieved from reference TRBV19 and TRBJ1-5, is DGGITQSPKYLFRKEGQNVTLSCEQNLNHDAMYWYRQDPGQGLRLIYYSQIVNDFQKGDIAEGYSVSREKKESFPLTVTSAQKNPTAFYLCASERGSSNQPQHFGDGTRLSIL.

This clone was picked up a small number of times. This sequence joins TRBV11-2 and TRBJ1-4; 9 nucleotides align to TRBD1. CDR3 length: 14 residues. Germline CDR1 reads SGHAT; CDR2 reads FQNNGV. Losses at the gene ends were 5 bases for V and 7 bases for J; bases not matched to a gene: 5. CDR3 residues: CASSPTGGSEKLFF. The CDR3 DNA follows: TGTGCCAGCAGCCCAACAGGGGGCAGTGAAAAACTGTTTTTT.

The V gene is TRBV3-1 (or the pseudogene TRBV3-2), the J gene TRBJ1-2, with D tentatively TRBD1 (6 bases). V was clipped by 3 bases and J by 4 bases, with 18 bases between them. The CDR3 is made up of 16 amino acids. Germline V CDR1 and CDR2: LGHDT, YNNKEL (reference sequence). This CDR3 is CASSQPNRGVSYGYTF. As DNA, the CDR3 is TGTGCCAGCAGCCAGCCCAATAGGGGGGTATCCTATGGCTACACCTTC.

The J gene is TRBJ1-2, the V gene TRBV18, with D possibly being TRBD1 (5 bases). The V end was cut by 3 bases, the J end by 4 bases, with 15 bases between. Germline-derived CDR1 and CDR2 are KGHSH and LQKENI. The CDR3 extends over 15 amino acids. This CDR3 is CASSPSTDEAYGYTF. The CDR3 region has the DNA TGTGCCAGCTCACCGTCGACAGATGAAGCCTATGGCTACACCTTC.

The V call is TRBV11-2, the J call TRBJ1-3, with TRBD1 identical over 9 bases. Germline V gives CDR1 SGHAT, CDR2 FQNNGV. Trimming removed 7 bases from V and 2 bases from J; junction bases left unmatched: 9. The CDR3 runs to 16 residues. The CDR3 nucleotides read TGTGCCAGCACGCCGACAGGGGGTCCCACTGGAAACACCATATATTTT. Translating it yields CASTPTGGPTGNTIYF.

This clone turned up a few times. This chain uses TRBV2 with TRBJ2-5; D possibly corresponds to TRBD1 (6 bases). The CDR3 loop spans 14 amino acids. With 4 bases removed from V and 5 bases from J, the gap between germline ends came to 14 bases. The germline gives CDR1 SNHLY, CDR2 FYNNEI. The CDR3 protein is CASSVAGVQETQYF. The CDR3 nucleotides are TGTGCCAGCAGTGTAGCAGGGGTTCAGGAGACCCAGTACTTC. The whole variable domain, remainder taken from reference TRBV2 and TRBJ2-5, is EPEVTQTPSHQVTQMGQEVILRCVPISNHLYFYWYRQILGQKVEFLVSFYNNEISEKSEIFDDQFSVERPDGSNFTLKIRSTKLEDSAMYFCASSVAGVQETQYFGPGTRLLVL.

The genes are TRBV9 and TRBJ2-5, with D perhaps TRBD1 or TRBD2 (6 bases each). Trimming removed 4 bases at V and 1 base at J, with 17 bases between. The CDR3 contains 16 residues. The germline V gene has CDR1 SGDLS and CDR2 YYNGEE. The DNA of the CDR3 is TGTGCCAGCAGCTCCCCACGAGGGGGGACCCAAGAGACCCAGTACTTC. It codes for CASSSPRGGTQETQYF.

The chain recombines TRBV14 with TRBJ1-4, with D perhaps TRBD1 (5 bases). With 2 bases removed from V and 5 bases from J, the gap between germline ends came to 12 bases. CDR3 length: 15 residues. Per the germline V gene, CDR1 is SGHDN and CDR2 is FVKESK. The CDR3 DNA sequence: TGTGCCAGCAGCCAACTAGGACAACTAAATGAAAAACTGTTTTTT. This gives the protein CASSQLGQLNEKLFF.

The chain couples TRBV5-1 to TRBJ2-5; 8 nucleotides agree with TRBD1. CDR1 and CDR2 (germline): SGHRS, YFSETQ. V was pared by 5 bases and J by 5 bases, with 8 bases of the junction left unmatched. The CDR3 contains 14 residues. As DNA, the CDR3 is TGCGCCAGCAGTCACCAGGGGGCGGGGGAGACCCAGTACTTC. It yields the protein CASSHQGAGETQYF.

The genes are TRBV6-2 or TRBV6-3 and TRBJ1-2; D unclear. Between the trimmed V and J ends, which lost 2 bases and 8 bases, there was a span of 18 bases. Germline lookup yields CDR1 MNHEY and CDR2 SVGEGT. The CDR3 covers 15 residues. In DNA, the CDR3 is TGTGCCAGCAGTTACATACCCGTGACCAGAGGAGGCTACACCTTC. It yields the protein CASSYIPVTRGGYTF.

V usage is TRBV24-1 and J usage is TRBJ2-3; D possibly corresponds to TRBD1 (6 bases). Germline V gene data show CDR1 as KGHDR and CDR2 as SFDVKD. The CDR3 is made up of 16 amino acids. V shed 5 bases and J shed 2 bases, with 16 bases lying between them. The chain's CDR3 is CATSGSTGITTDTQYF. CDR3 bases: TGTGCCACCAGTGGGTCGACAGGCATAACCACAGATACGCAGTATTTT.

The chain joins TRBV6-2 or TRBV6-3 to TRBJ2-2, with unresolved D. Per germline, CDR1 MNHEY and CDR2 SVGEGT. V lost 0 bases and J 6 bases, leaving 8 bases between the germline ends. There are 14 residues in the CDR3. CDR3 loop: CASSYSIWAGELFF. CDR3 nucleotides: TGTGCCAGCAGTTACTCGATCTGGGCCGGGGAGCTGTTTTTT.

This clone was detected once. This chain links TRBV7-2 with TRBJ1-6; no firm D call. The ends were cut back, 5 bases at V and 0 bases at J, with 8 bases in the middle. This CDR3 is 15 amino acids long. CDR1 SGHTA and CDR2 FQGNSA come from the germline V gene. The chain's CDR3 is CASSAQSSYNSPLHF. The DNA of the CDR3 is TGTGCCAGCAGCGCGCAGAGCTCCTATAATTCACCCCTCCACTTT.

The CDR3 DNA reads TGTGCCAGTAGTATAGCCCTAACTAGCGGGGGCCCCACAGATACGCAGTATTTT. Protein: CASSIALTSGGPTDTQYF. The chain links TRBV19 to TRBJ2-3; 11 nucleotides align to TRBD2. The CDR3 has 18 residues. V was clipped by 1 base and J by 2 bases; unmatched bases: 8. Germline-derived CDR1 and CDR2 are LNHDA and SQIVND (reference sequence).

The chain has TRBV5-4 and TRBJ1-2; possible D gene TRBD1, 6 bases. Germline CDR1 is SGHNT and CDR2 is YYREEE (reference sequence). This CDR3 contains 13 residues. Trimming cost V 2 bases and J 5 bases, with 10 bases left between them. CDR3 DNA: TGTGCCAGCAGCTTAGGGGGAGGGTATGGCTACACCTTC. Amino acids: CASSLGGGYGYTF.

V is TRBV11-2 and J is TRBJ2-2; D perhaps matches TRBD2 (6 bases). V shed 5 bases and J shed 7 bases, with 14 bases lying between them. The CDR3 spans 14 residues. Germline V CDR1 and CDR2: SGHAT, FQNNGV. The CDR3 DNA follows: TGTGCCAGCAGCGGGGGGATAGCTCTCGGGGAGCTGTTTTTT. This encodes CASSGGIALGELFF.

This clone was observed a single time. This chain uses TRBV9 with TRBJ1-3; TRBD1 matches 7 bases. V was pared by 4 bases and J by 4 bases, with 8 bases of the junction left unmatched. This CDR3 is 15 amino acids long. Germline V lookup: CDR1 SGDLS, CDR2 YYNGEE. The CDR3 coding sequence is TGTGCCAGCAGCACAGGGGTGCCAGCCGGAAACACCATATATTTT. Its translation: CASSTGVPAGNTIYF.